This is a list of T cell receptor beta chains from one sample in a study of human T cells and chemical hapten exposure. TCRdb reanalysed the RACE reads using MiXCR and keeps one entry per CDR3 protein. This repertoire shows 30,000 to 35,000 distinct CDR3 sequences, around 7.4% found once; its top ten account for 9.9%. Material for sequencing was whole blood. The receptors derive from a human donor in good health. Some clones in this sample may be carry-over from other donors' samples. The CDR3 runs from the conserved cysteine through the conserved F or W. The order of the fields is clone size, D gene, V gene, J gene, CDR3 DNA, CDR3 protein. A D gene is named only where the DNA matches it firmly. Clone size is given for some rows only: seen once, a few or many times, or a class if the clone is expanded.

size: many; D: NA; V: TRBV27; J: TRBJ1-2; DNA: TGTGCCAGCAGTTTAAAGGGGGACGGAGTTTTCTATGGCTACACCTTC; CDR3: CASSLKGDGVFYGYTF
size: NA; D: NA; V: TRBV6-1; J: TRBJ2-7; DNA: TGTGCCAGCATCGGGGGAATAAGTACCTACGAGCAGTACTTC; CDR3: CASIGGISTYEQYF
size: many; D: TRBD1; V: TRBV4-1; J: TRBJ1-2; DNA: TGCGCCAGCAGCCAGTCGGGACAGGCAGTTAACTATGGCTACACCTTC; CDR3: CASSQSGQAVNYGYTF
size: NA; D: NA; V: TRBV6-5; J: TRBJ1-2; DNA: TGTGCCAGTTCAGGGGACCCAGGATATGACTACACCTTC; CDR3: CASSGDPGYDYTF
size: NA; D: NA; V: TRBV18; J: TRBJ2-5; DNA: TGTGCCAGCTCACCACGTTTACAGGACCAAGAGACCCAGTACTTC; CDR3: CASSPRLQDQETQYF
size: NA; D: NA; V: TRBV29-1; J: TRBJ2-3; DNA: TGCAGCGTTGATGACAGAGCGGCATTCACAGATACGCAGAATTTT; CDR3: CSVDDRAAFTDTQNF
size: many; D: TRBD2; V: TRBV4-3; J: TRBJ2-7; DNA: TGCGCCAGCAGCCAAGGATGGTTAGCGGGGGCTGGGGAGCAGTACTTC; CDR3: CASSQGWLAGAGEQYF
size: many; D: NA; V: TRBV10-3; J: TRBJ2-3; DNA: TGTGCCATCAGGGTCACAGATACGCAGTATTTT; CDR3: CAIRVTDTQYF
size: many; D: NA; V: TRBV5-1; J: TRBJ2-2; DNA: TGCGCCAGCAGCTTTGGGAACACCGGGGAGCTGTTTTTT; CDR3: CASSFGNTGELFF
size: many; D: NA; V: TRBV15; J: TRBJ2-5; DNA: TGTGCCACCAGCAGAGTCGATCTCCAAGAGACCCAGTACTTC; CDR3: CATSRVDLQETQYF
size: many; D: TRBD1; V: TRBV5-1; J: TRBJ1-2; DNA: TGCGCCAGCAGCTTGGCCATACAGGGGAGTATCGTCTACACCTTC; CDR3: CASSLAIQGSIVYTF
size: few; D: NA; V: TRBV29-1; J: TRBJ2-5; DNA: TGCAGCGTTGAACCCATGGAGACCCAGTACTTC; CDR3: CSVEPMETQYF
size: many; D: TRBD2; V: TRBV7-9; J: TRBJ2-5; DNA: TGTGCCAGCAGCTTGACTAGCGGGGGCCAAGAGACCCAGTACTTC; CDR3: CASSLTSGGQETQYF
size: few; D: NA; V: TRBV19; J: TRBJ1-4; DNA: TGTGCCAGTAGTTTGCTCGGGGTTGATGGAACTAATGAAAAACTGTTTTTT; CDR3: CASSLLGVDGTNEKLFF
size: many; D: NA; V: TRBV5-1; J: TRBJ1-1; DNA: TGCGCCAGCAGCTTGTTGGGCGACCTTGAAGCTTTCTTT; CDR3: CASSLLGDLEAFF
size: many; D: NA; V: TRBV10-1; J: TRBJ2-5; DNA: TGCGCCAGCAGTGAGTCCGGCAGTACCGAAGAGACCCAGTACTTC; CDR3: CASSESGSTEETQYF
size: NA; D: TRBD2; V: TRBV7-9; J: TRBJ2-3; DNA: TGTGCCAGCAGCTCCCGACTAGCGGGGACCACAGATACGCAGTATTTT; CDR3: CASSSRLAGTTDTQYF
size: many; D: NA; V: TRBV5-1; J: TRBJ2-1; DNA: TGCGCCAGCAGCTTGGAGCAGGGCGTTTACAATGAGCAGTTCTTC; CDR3: CASSLEQGVYNEQFF
size: NA; D: NA; V: TRBV30; J: TRBJ2-2; DNA: TGTGCCTGGAGAATTCCGGGGACGGGGAACACCGGGGAGCTGTTTTTT; CDR3: CAWRIPGTGNTGELFF
size: many; D: TRBD2; V: TRBV27; J: TRBJ2-1; DNA: TGTGCCAGCAGTCCCGGACTAGCGCTTCCCAATGAGCAGTTCTTC; CDR3: CASSPGLALPNEQFF
size: NA; D: TRBD2; V: TRBV20-1; J: TRBJ2-1; DNA: TGCAGTGCGCGGACTAGCGGGAGGTGGAATGAGCAGTTCTTC; CDR3: CSARTSGRWNEQFF
size: few; D: NA; V: TRBV6-6; J: TRBJ1-2; DNA: TGTGCCAGCAGTTCATCGGGATTAAGCTATGGCTACACCTTC; CDR3: CASSSSGLSYGYTF
size: few; D: NA; V: TRBV7-2; J: TRBJ1-2; DNA: TGTGCCAGCAGCTTAGACGGGCACTATGGCTACACCTTC; CDR3: CASSLDGHYGYTF
size: many; D: NA; V: TRBV7-2; J: TRBJ2-1; DNA: TGTGCCAGCAGCTTAGCAAAGGGTACTCATCGAAAGAACAATGAGCAGTTCTTC; CDR3: CASSLAKGTHRKNNEQFF
size: many; D: TRBD2; V: TRBV5-1; J: TRBJ2-4; DNA: TGCGCCAGCAGCTCGGGACTAGCGGAAATACTAGCCAAAAACATTCAGTACTTC; CDR3: CASSSGLAEILAKNIQYF
size: NA; D: NA; V: TRBV25-1; J: TRBJ2-7; DNA: TGTGCCAGCAGTGAATCGGGCATAAACCACGAGCAGTACTTC; CDR3: CASSESGINHEQYF
size: NA; D: NA; V: TRBV6-1; J: TRBJ2-7; DNA: TGTGCCAGCAGTGTCTTAGCGGCACAGGACTACGAGCAGTACTTC; CDR3: CASSVLAAQDYEQYF
size: NA; D: TRBD2; V: TRBV12-3/TRBV12-4; J: TRBJ2-3; DNA: TGTGCCAGCACCGCCGGGGGGTGGTTCGCGGGTGGGGGAACAGATACGCAGTATTTT; CDR3: CASTAGGWFAGGGTDTQYF
size: many; D: TRBD1; V: TRBV12-3/TRBV12-4; J: TRBJ1-1; DNA: TGTGCCAGCAGTTTAGGCCGGGACAGGACTCCTGAAGCTTTCTTT; CDR3: CASSLGRDRTPEAFF